This TCR beta chain was retrieved from a study of OX40 agonist ivuxolimab in advanced cancers. Study information: Patients were dosed intravenously with ivuxolimab at 0.01 to 10 mg/kg every 2 weeks. The mean age was approximately 60 years, ranging from roughly 23 to 80, with less than 90% of participants male. Study-wide results and limits: Clones of CD4+ and CD8+ blood T cells grew by week 6 at doses of 0.1 to 3.0 mg/kg. Averaging showed that CD8+ T cells had more expanded clones than CD4+ did.

Sequenced by immunoSEQ multiplex PCR; TCRdb stores in-frame clones only, minus some. The table has fewer than 30,000 clones, 70% to 90% seen once. Note on this clone: Its specificity is unknown.

The CDR3 runs to 14 residues. The V end was cut by 0 bases, the J end by 4 bases, with 10 bases between. Germline V gene sequence: CDR1 MNHEY, CDR2 SMNVEV (reference sequence). The sequence was collected from an adult with an advanced solid tumor such as melanoma, head and neck, liver or kidney cancer. The sequencing here drew on CD4+ or CD8+ T cells sorted from blood, taken in a trial of the OX40 agonist ivuxolimab. This chain connects TRBV27 to TRBJ2-7, with D hard to call. CDR3 coding DNA: TGTGCCAGCAGTTTATCGAATGGCGGTTACGAGCAGTACTTC. Amino acid sequence: CASSLSNGGYEQYF.